The 28 T cell receptor beta chains in this list originate from one sample, sequenced in a study of T cell repertoires in cytomegalovirus infection. These TCRs' antigens remain unknown. TCRdb ran MiXCR on the reads and lists one entry per CDR3 protein. This sample has 640,000 or so distinct CDR3 sequences; about 30% occur once, and the top ten carry approximately 18%. The sample was cultured PBMCs, taken from culture after CMV antigen stimulation. These receptors all stem from a human donor in good health (CMV status not recorded). Some clones in this sample may be carry-over from other donors' samples.

This clonotype was seen repeatedly, ten times or more. The chain is built from TRBV7-9 and TRBJ2-5; D may be TRBD1 or TRBD2 (6 bases each). V lost 4 bases and J lost 4, with 25 bases in between. Germline CDR1 reads SEHNR; CDR2 reads FQNEAQ (reference sequence). This CDR3 contains 18 residues. The CDR3 protein is CASSSRGSGPAGRETQYF. The CDR3 DNA is TGTGCCAGCAGCTCTAGGGGGAGCGGGCCCGCTGGCCGAGAGACCCAGTACTTC.

The genes are TRBV20-1 and TRBJ2-7; a possible D gene is TRBD1 (8 bases). The CDR3 covers 14 residues. Looked up from germline, CDR1 is DFQATT and CDR2 is SNEGSKA (reference sequence). V lost 5 bases and J 2 bases, leaving 16 bases between the germline ends. The CDR3 nucleotides read TGCAGTGCTCCTAACAGGGGGGGCCCCTACGAGCAGTACTTC. Amino acids: CSAPNRGGPYEQYF.

This clonotype was seen just once. The genes are TRBV19 and TRBJ1-5; 7 nucleotides align to TRBD1. J was trimmed by 3 bases and V by 6 bases; bases with no gene match: 5. CDR1 LNHDA and CDR2 SQIVND come from the germline V gene (reference sequence). The CDR3 runs to 14 residues. The CDR3 DNA sequence: TGTGCCAGTAGGATTGGGACAGACAATCAGCCCCAGCATTTT. Its translation: CASRIGTDNQPQHF.

To note about this clonotype: An end of the junction does not agree with germline; a read error may underlie this. The chain uses TRBV4-1 and TRBJ2-5; no clear D. The length of the CDR3 is 11 residues. Germline V gene data show CDR1 as MGHRA and CDR2 as YSYEKL. This CDR3 is CASSQPKTQYF. DNA for the CDR3: TGTGCCAGCAGCCAACCGAAGACCCAGTACTTC.

This chain uses TRBV2 with TRBJ2-1; D remains unclear. This CDR3 is built from 13 residues. CDR1 is SNHLY and CDR2 is FYNNEI in the germline V gene. Trimming shortened V by 4 bases and J by 4 bases, and 8 bases separated the two germline ends. CDR3: CASSVITYNEQFF. The CDR3 DNA sequence: TGTGCCAGCAGTGTTATTACTTACAATGAGCAGTTCTTC.

Only a few counts were recorded for this clonotype. The chain has TRBV6-5 and TRBJ1-2; TRBD1 aligns across 12 bases. The CDR3 sequence is 17 residues long. Germline loops: CDR1 MNHEY, CDR2 SVGAGI. J was trimmed by 7 bases and V by 4 bases; bases with no gene match: 13. The CDR3 reads CASSSAGTGGRKSGYTF. The CDR3 bases are TGTGCCAGCAGTTCCGCCGGGACAGGGGGCCGGAAGAGTGGCTACACCTTC.

The chain links TRBV12-3 or TRBV12-4 to TRBJ2-1; 8 nucleotides align to TRBD2. The V segment lost 6 bases and the J segment 9 bases; nucleotides outside the gene matches: 7. The CDR3 runs to 13 residues. The chain's CDR3 is CASSPPGLGEQFF. The CDR3 nucleotides read TGTGCCAGCAGCCCCCCGGGACTAGGTGAGCAGTTCTTC.

There are a few counts of this clonotype. The V gene is TRBV5-1, the J gene TRBJ2-1; D gene ambiguous. CDR1 SGHRS and CDR2 YFSETQ come from the germline V gene. V lost 0 bases to trimming and J lost 9 bases, with 22 bases between them. The CDR3 has 17 amino acids. This chain's CDR3 is CASSLADRAPATREQFF. The CDR3 DNA reads as TGCGCCAGCAGCTTGGCCGATCGAGCCCCTGCGACGCGTGAGCAGTTCTTC.

V and J are TRBV5-1 and TRBJ2-3; D unclear. The CDR3 is 16 residues long. Germline CDR1 SGHRS, CDR2 YFSETQ. V lost 2 bases and J lost 5, with 18 bases in between. The DNA of the CDR3 is TGCGCCAGCAGCTTCAGTGGATCGGCTAGTGAAGATACGCAGTATTTT. As protein: CASSFSGSASEDTQYF.

The table lists this clonotype with a few counts. The chain joins TRBV6-1 to TRBJ2-3; D is unclear. The CDR3 is 13 amino acids. The germline gives CDR1 MNHNS, CDR2 SASEGT. V lost 6 bases, J lost 6 bases, and 13 bases lay in between. Here the CDR3 reads CASRLKGSDTQYF. Here the CDR3 DNA reads TGTGCCAGCAGACTTAAAGGGTCGGATACGCAGTATTTT.

This clonotype has more than one count but fewer than ten. This sequence joins TRBV12-3 or TRBV12-4 and TRBJ1-2; D remains unclear. Trimming stripped 5 bases from V and 2 bases from J, with 15 bases between. The CDR3 has 15 amino acids. The CDR3 DNA reads TGTGCCAGCAGTCTTAGCCGACGGTTCAACTATGGCTACACCTTC. Translated: CASSLSRRFNYGYTF.

This clonotype was recorded many times. The chain links TRBV7-2 to TRBJ1-6, with D unclear. Looked up from germline, CDR1 is SGHTA and CDR2 is FQGNSA. The CDR3 sequence is 15 residues long. V was trimmed by 6 bases and J by 7 bases, leaving 16 bases between them. The CDR3 spells CASSPPGSQNSPLHF. The CDR3 nucleotides are TGTGCCAGCAGTCCTCCCGGGAGCCAAAATTCACCCCTCCACTTT.

This clonotype was counted many times. The genes are TRBV4-2 and TRBJ2-5; 7 nucleotides line up with TRBD2. This CDR3 spans 15 amino acids. Germline assignment: CDR1 LGHNA and CDR2 YNFKEQ. Trimming took 4 bases from V and 2 from J; bases not matched to a gene: 7. Written as DNA, the CDR3 is TGTGCCAGCAGCCGGACGGGGGGATCTCAAGAGACCCAGTACTTC. Encoded protein: CASSRTGGSQETQYF.

This clonotype has a count of ten or more. The V gene is TRBV7-2, the J gene TRBJ2-7; TRBD1 agrees at 8 bases. Germline loops: CDR1 SGHTA, CDR2 FQGNSA. The CDR3 runs to 15 residues. J was trimmed by 3 bases and V by 3 bases; bases with no gene match: 7. The CDR3 bases are TGTGCCAGCAGCTTTGTAGGACAGGGAGACTACGAGCAGTACTTC. Its protein product is CASSFVGQGDYEQYF.

This clonotype was seen repeatedly, ten times or more. The chain combines TRBV7-2 with TRBJ2-5; TRBD1 matches 7 bases. The CDR3 has 15 amino acids. J gave up 1 base and V 0 bases, and 2 bases lay outside the gene matches. CDR1 and CDR2 from the germline V gene are SGHTA and FQGNSA. In nucleotides, the CDR3 is TGTGCCAGCAGCTTAGCCGGGGACAGCCAAGAGACCCAGTACTTC. Encoded protein: CASSLAGDSQETQYF. The whole variable domain, filled in from reference TRBV7-2 and TRBJ2-5, reads GAGVSQSPSNKVTEKGKDVELRCDPISGHTALYWYRQSLGQGLEFLIYFQGNSAPDKSGLPSDRFSAERTGGSVSTLTIQRTQQEDSAVYLCASSLAGDSQETQYFGPGTRLLVL.

V usage is TRBV7-2 and J usage is TRBJ2-7; a weak D match, TRBD2 (6 bases). V lost 3 bases to trimming and J lost 6 bases, with 18 bases between them. The CDR3 consists of 15 residues. Germline V lookup: CDR1 SGHTA, CDR2 FQGNSA. DNA of the CDR3: TGTGCCAGCAGCTTGTATACGGGGCGGGGAGCCGAGCAGTACTTC. Its translation is CASSLYTGRGAEQYF.

The table lists this clonotype with a few counts. The chain employs TRBV4-1 and TRBJ2-7, with TRBD2 identical over 9 bases. The V and J ends lost 3 bases and 1 base, in that order; junction bases with no gene match: 4. CDR3 length equals 15 residues. Germline values: CDR1 MGHRA, CDR2 YSYEKL. The CDR3 protein is CASSHVAGASYEQYF. As DNA, the CDR3 is TGCGCCAGCAGCCATGTAGCGGGGGCGTCCTACGAGCAGTACTTC.

This clonotype was observed many times. The J gene is TRBJ2-7, the V gene TRBV7-2; D call uncertain. The germline gives CDR1 SGHTA, CDR2 FQGNSA. This CDR3 spans 13 amino acids. V gave up 4 bases and J gave up 2 bases, with 9 bases separating them. The DNA of the CDR3 is TGTGCCAGCAGCTATGGTTTGGCCTACGAGCAGTACTTC. Its translation: CASSYGLAYEQYF.

The V and J genes are TRBV4-3 and TRBJ2-3; weak D call: TRBD2 (6 bases). Trimming shortened V by 3 bases and J by 0 bases, and 10 bases separated the two germline ends. The CDR3 loop spans 15 amino acids. Germline V gene lookup returns CDR1 LGHNA and CDR2 YSLEER. The CDR3 loop is CASSQGDLSTDTQYF. For the CDR3, the DNA is TGCGCCAGCAGCCAGGGGGACTTGAGCACAGATACGCAGTATTTT.

Worth noting for this clonotype: This may be a read error: a much more frequent sequence differs by one nucleotide. CDR3 in DNA: TGTGCCAGCAGCCGAAACAGGTTAAGCACCGGGGAGCTGTTTTTT. It specifies CASSRNRLSTGELFF. The genes are TRBV11-2 and TRBJ2-2, with a weak D call TRBD1 (5 bases). The CDR3 spans 15 residues. V was shortened by 5 bases and J by 4 bases, with 14 bases between the two germline ends. The germline V gene has CDR1 SGHAT and CDR2 FQNNGV.

V and J are TRBV12-3 or TRBV12-4 and TRBJ2-2, with 7 bases fitting TRBD1. The CDR3 consists of 12 residues. V was clipped by 10 bases and J by 4 bases; unmatched bases: 3. CDR3 amino acids: CATRDSTGELFF. As DNA, the CDR3 is TGTGCCACCAGGGACAGCACCGGGGAGCTGTTTTTT.

In this sample, this clonotype turned up many times. This chain connects TRBV7-2 to TRBJ1-2; 7 bases map to TRBD1. In germline, CDR1 is SGHTA, CDR2 FQGNSA. The CDR3 runs 14 residues. V lost 5 bases, J lost 7 bases, and 10 bases stayed unmatched. The DNA for the CDR3 is TGTGCCAGCAGCCCGCCCCTATCAGGGGGTGGCTACACCTTC. It encodes CASSPPLSGGGYTF.

The V gene is TRBV19, the J gene TRBJ2-1; 7 nucleotides agree with TRBD2. Germline-derived CDR1 and CDR2 are LNHDA and SQIVND (reference sequence). The CDR3 is 16 amino acids. V lost 11 bases, J lost 6 bases, and 19 bases stayed unmatched. The CDR3 sequence: CAFYPPGLAVGNEQFF. DNA of the CDR3: TGTGCCTTCTACCCCCCCGGGCTAGCGGTCGGCAATGAGCAGTTCTTC.

This clonotype showed up many times. The chain combines TRBV7-8 with TRBJ1-1, with 9 bases that match TRBD1. Germline V gene sequence: CDR1 SGHVS, CDR2 FQNEAQ. The junction had 4 bases not matched to a gene; V was cut back by 4 bases and J by 4 bases. The CDR3 length is 14 residues. The CDR3 DNA reads TGTGCCAGCAGCTGGACAGGGGTTTTCACTGAAGCTTTCTTT. Protein product: CASSWTGVFTEAFF.

This sequence joins TRBV7-2 and TRBJ2-3; maybe TRBD1 (6 bases). Germline V gene data show CDR1 as SGHTA and CDR2 as FQGNSA. The length of the CDR3 is 14 residues. V gave up 2 bases and J gave up 6 bases, with 12 bases separating them. The CDR3 spells CASSLIGGRDTQYF. The CDR3 DNA is TGTGCCAGCAGCTTAATAGGGGGTCGGGATACGCAGTATTTT.

The rearrangement uses TRBV5-3 and TRBJ2-3, with TRBD2 matching 12 bases. TRBV5-3 falls under the ORF class, with uncertain function. V was pared by 8 bases and J by 3 bases, with 10 bases of the junction left unmatched. The CDR3 is 16 amino acids. DNA of the CDR3: TGTGCCAGCAGCCGAAGACTAGCGGGGGTTACAGATACGCAGTATTTT. It yields the protein CASSRRLAGVTDTQYF.

The genes are TRBV19 and TRBJ1-2, with D perhaps matching TRBD1 (6 bases). Germline lookup yields CDR1 LNHDA and CDR2 SQIVND (reference sequence). The ends were cut back, 8 bases at V and 0 bases at J, with 16 bases in the middle. The CDR3 contains 15 residues. The CDR3, as DNA: TGTGCCAGTGGCCCAGACAGGCGGACTAACTATGGCTACACCTTC. This translates into CASGPDRRTNYGYTF.

The gene calls are TRBV12-5 and TRBJ2-3; D uncertain. The V gene's germline CDR1 is LGHNT and CDR2 FRNRAP. This CDR3 is 13 amino acids long. Trimming pared 3 bases from V and 5 bases from J, leaving 9 bases between. The CDR3: CASGFSKVDTQYF. The CDR3 DNA reads TGTGCTAGTGGTTTCTCCAAGGTAGATACGCAGTATTTT. Complete variable domain (other parts from reference TRBV12-5 and TRBJ2-3): DARVTQTPRHKVTEMGQEVTMRCQPILGHNTVFWYRQTMMQGLELLAYFRNRAPLDDSGMPKDRFSAEMPDATLATLKIQPSEPRDSAVYFCASGFSKVDTQYFGPGTRLTVL.